This T cell receptor (beta chain) derives from a study of blood T cell repertoires in COVID-19. About the study: The study drew acute and convalescent COVID-19 samples from the United States, Italy and Spain.

CDR1 and CDR2 from the germline V gene are SQVTM and ANQGSEA. CDR3 length: 14 residues. V trimming: 6 bases; J trimming: 8 bases; junction bases outside the gene matches: 7. Sequencing used immunoSEQ multiplex PCR; TCRdb keeps in-frame clones, though not all of them. Of some 99,000 clones in the sample, over 85% were seen once. The TCR sequence derives from a human donor with COVID-19, enrolled during active disease. The donor label of this sample is uncertain. The gene calls are TRBV29-1 and TRBJ2-1, with 13 bases identical to TRBD2. Sequenced sample: peripheral blood. CDR3 loop: CSVPRLAGGDEQFF. DNA for the CDR3: TGCAGCGTCCCGCGACTAGCGGGAGGAGATGAGCAGTTCTTC.